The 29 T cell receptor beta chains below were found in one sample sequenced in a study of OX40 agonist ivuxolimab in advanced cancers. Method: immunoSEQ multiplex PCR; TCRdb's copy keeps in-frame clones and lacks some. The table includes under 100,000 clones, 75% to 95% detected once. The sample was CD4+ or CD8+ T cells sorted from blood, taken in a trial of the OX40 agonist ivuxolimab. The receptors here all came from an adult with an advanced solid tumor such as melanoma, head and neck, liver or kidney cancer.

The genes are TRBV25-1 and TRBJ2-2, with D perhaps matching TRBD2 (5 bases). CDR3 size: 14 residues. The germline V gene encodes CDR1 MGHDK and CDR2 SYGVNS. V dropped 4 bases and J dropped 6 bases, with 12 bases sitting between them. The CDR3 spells CASSVTSIAGELFF. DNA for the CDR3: TGTGCCAGCAGTGTAACTAGTATCGCCGGGGAGCTGTTTTTT.

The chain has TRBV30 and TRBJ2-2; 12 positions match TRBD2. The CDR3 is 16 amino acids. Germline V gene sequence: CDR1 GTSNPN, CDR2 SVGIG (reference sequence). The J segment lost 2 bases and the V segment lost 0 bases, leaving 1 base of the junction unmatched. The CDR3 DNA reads TGTGCCTGGAGTGTGGGACTAGCGGGTAACACCGGGGAGCTGTTTTTT. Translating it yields CAWSVGLAGNTGELFF.

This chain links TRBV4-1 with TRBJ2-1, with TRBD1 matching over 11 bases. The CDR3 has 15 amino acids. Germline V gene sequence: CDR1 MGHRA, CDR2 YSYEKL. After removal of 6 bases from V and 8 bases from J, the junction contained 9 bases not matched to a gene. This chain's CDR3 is CASSQTDRGRDEQFF. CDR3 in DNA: TGCGCCAGCAGTCAGACGGACAGGGGGCGCGATGAGCAGTTCTTC.

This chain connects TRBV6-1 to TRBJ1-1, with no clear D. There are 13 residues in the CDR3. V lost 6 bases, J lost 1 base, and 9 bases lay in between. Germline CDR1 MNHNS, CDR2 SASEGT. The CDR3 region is CASRGAGNTEAFF. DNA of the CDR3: TGTGCCAGCAGGGGTGCGGGGAACACTGAAGCTTTCTTT.

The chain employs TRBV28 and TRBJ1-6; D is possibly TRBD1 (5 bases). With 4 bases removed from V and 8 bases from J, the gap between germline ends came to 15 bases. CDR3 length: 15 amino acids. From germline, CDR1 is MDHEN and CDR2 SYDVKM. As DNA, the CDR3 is TGTGCCAGCAGTTCCCTGGGGGGAAGGTATTCACCCCTCCACTTT. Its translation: CASSSLGGRYSPLHF. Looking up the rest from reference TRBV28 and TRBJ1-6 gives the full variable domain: DVKVTQSSRYLVKRTGEKVFLECVQDMDHENMFWYRQDPGLGLRLIYFSYDVKMKEKGDIPEGYSVSREKKERFSLILESASTNQTSMYLCASSSLGGRYSPLHFGNGTRLTVT.

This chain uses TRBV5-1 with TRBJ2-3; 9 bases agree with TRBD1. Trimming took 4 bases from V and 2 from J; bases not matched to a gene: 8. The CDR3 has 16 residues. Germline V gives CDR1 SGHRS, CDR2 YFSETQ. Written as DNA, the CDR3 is TGCGCCAGCAGCCTCGGACAGGGGTTGTTCACAGATACGCAGTATTTT. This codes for CASSLGQGLFTDTQYF.

CDR3 protein: CATSKFTTPEQYF. CDR3 bases: TGTGCCACCAGCAAATTTACAACCCCCGAGCAGTACTTC. The rearrangement joins TRBV15 to TRBJ2-7; D remains ambiguous. Germline loops: CDR1 LNHNV, CDR2 YYDKDF (reference sequence). CDR3 size: 13 residues. V dropped 4 bases and J dropped 6 bases, with 13 bases sitting between them.

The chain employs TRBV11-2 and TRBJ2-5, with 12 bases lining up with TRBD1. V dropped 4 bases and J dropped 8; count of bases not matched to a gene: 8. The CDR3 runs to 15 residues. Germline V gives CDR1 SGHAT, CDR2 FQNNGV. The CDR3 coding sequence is TGTGCCAGCAGCTCCGGGACAGGGGGCTGGGAAACCCAGTACTTC. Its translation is CASSSGTGGWETQYF.

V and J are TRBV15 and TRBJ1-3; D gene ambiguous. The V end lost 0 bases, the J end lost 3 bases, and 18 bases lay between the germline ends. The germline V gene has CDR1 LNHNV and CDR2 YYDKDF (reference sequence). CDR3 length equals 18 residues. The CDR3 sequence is CATSRDEWRVLIGNTIYF. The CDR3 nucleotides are TGTGCCACCAGCAGAGATGAATGGAGGGTTTTAATTGGAAACACCATATATTTT.

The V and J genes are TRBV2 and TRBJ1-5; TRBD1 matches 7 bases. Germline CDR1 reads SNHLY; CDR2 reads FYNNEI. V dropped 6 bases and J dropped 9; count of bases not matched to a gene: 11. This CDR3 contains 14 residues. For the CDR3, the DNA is TGTGCCAGCAGGGACCAGGACAGGCGGAGGCCCCAGCATTTT. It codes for CASRDQDRRRPQHF. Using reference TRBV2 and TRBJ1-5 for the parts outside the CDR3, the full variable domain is EPEVTQTPSHQVTQMGQEVILRCVPISNHLYFYWYRQILGQKVEFLVSFYNNEISEKSEIFDDQFSVERPDGSNFTLKIRSTKLEDSAMYFCASRDQDRRRPQHFGDGTRLSIL.

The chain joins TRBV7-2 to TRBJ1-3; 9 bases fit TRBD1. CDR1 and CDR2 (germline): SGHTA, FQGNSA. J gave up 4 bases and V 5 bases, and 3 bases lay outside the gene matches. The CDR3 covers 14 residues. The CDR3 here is CASSPQGAGNTIYF. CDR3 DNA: TGTGCCAGCAGCCCACAGGGGGCGGGAAACACCATATATTTT.

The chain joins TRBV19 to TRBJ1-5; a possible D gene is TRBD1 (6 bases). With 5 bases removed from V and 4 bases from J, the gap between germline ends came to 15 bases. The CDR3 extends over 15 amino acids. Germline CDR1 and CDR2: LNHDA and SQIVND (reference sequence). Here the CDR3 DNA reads TGTGCCAGTAGTTTACAGGGCGTTGGTAATCAGCCCCAGCATTTT. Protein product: CASSLQGVGNQPQHF.

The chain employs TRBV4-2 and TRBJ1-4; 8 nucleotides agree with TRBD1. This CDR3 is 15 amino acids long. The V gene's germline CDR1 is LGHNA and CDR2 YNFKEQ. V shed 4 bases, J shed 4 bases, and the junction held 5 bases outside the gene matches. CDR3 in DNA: TGTGCCAGCAGCCCTTTGGGACAGGTTAATGAAAAACTGTTTTTT. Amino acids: CASSPLGQVNEKLFF.

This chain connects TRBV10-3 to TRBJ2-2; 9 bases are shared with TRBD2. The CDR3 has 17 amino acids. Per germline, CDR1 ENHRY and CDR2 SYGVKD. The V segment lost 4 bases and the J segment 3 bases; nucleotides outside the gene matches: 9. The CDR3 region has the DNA TGTGCCATCAGTGGCGGCGGGAGGGCCCTAGACACCGGGGAGCTGTTTTTT. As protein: CAISGGGRALDTGELFF.

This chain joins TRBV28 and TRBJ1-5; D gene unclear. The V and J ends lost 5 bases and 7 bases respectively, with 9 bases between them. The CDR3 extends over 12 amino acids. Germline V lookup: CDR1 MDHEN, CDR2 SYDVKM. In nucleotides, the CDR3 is TGTGCCAGCAGTCCTCTGAACCAGCCCCAGCATTTT. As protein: CASSPLNQPQHF.

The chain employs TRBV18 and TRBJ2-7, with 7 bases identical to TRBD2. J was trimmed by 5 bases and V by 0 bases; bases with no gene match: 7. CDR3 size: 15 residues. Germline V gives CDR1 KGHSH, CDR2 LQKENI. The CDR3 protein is CASSPPGLGGDEQYF. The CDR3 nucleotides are TGTGCCAGCTCACCACCGGGCCTTGGGGGGGACGAGCAGTACTTC.

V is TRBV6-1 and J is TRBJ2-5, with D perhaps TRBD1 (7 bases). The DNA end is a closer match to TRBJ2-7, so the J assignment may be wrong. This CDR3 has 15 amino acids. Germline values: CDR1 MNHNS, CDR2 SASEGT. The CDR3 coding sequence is TGTGCCAGCAGCGGGGCGGGACAGAGGACCTACGAGCAGTACTTC. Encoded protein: CASSGAGQRTYEQYF.

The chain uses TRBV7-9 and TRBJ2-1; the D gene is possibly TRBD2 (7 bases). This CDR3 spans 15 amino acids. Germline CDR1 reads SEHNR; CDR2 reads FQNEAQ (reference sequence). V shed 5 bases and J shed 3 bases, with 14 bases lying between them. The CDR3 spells CASSPGGRNYNEQFF. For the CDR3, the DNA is TGTGCCAGCAGCCCCGGGGGGCGGAACTACAATGAGCAGTTCTTC.

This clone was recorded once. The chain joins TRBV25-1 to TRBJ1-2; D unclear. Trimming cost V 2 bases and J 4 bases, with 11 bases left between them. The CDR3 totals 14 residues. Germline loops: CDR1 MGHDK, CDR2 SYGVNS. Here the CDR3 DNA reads TGTGCCAGCAGTGAAGCCGGGAGCCGCTATGGCTACACCTTC. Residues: CASSEAGSRYGYTF.

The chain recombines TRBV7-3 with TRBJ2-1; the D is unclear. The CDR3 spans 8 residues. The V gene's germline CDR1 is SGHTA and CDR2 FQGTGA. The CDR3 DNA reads TGTGGGGGTAATGAGCAGTTCTTC. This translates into CGGNEQFF.

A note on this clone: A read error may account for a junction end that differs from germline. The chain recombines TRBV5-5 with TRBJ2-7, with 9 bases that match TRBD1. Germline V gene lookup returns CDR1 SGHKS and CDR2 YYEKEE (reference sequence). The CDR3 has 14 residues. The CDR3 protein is CASTLGQGTSEQYF. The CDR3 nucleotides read TGTGCCAGCACCTTGGGACAGGGTACTAGCGAGCAGTACTTC.

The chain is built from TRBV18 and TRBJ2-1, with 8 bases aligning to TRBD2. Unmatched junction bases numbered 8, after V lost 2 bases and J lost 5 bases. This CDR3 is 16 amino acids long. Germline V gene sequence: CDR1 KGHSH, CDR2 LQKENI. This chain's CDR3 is CASSPMGAGVNNEQFF. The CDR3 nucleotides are TGTGCCAGCTCACCAATGGGAGCGGGAGTCAACAATGAGCAGTTCTTC.

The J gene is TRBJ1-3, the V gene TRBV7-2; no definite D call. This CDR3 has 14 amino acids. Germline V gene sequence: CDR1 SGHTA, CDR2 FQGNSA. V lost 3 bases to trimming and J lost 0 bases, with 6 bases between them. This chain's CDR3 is CASSLSSSGNTIYF. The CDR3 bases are TGTGCCAGCAGCTTGTCGAGCTCTGGAAACACCATATATTTT.

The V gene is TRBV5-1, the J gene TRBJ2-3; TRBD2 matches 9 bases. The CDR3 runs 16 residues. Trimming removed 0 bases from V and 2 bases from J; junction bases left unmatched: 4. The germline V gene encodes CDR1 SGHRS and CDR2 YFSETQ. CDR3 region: CASSLAGTSPTDTQYF. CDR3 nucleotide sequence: TGCGCCAGCAGCTTGGCGGGGACTAGCCCCACAGATACGCAGTATTTT.

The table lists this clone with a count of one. CDR3 residues: CSARDSPTQYF. The DNA for the CDR3 is TGCAGTGCTAGAGATAGCCCGACACAGTACTTC. J is TRBJ2-4 and V is TRBV20-1; no definite D call. The CDR3 runs to 11 residues. Trimming removed 0 bases from V and 13 bases from J, with 10 bases in between. Germline lookup yields CDR1 DFQATT and CDR2 SNEGSKA (reference sequence).

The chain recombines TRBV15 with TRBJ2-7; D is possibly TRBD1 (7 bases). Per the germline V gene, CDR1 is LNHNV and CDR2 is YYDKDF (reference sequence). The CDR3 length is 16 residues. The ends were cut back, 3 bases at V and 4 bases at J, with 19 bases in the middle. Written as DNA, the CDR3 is TGTGCCACCAGCAGGGAGGGGTGGACAGGCCGATACGAGCAGTACTTC. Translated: CATSREGWTGRYEQYF.

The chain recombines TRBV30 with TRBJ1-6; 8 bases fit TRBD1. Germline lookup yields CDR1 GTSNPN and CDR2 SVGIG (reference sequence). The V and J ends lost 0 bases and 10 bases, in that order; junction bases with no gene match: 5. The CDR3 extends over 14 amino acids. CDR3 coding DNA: TGTGCCTGGAGTGTCCAGGGGGCGCGGTCACCCCTCCACTTT. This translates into CAWSVQGARSPLHF.

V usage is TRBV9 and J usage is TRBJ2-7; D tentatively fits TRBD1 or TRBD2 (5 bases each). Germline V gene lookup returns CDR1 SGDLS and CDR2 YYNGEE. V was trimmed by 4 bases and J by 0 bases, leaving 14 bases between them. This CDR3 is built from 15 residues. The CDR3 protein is CASSLGPGTSYEQYF. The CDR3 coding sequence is TGTGCCAGCAGCCTGGGCCCAGGGACCTCCTACGAGCAGTACTTC.

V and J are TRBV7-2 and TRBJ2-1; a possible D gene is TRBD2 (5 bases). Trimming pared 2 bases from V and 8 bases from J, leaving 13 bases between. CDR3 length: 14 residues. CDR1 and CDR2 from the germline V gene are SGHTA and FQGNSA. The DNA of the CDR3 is TGTGCCAGCAGCTTATCACTAGTTAGAGATGAGCAGTTCTTC. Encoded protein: CASSLSLVRDEQFF.